Listed below are T cell receptor beta chains from one sample, sequenced in a study of cytomegalovirus exposure and HLA in healthy donors. Sequenced by immunoSEQ multiplex PCR; TCRdb stores in-frame clones only, minus some. The sample totals 160,000 or so clones. Specimen: PBMCs. The receptors here all came from a man aged 30 to 45 in good health and CMV-seronegative. Each CDR3 is given with its conserved first and last residue. A D gene is named only where the DNA matches it firmly.

>NA|TRBJ2-4|TRBV5-6
CASSPSTRDIAKNIQYF
TGTGCCAGCAGCCCATCCACTAGAGATATAGCCAAAAACATTCAGTACTTC
>NA|TRBJ1-1|TRBV4-1
CASSQVSGENTEAFF
TGCGCCAGCAGCCAAGTGTCGGGTGAGAACACTGAAGCTTTCTTT
>TRBD2|TRBJ2-5|TRBV4-1
CASSQVGPGLAVETQYF
TGCGCCAGCAGCCAAGTGGGCCCGGGACTAGCTGTAGAGACCCAGTACTTC
>TRBD1|TRBJ2-7|TRBV11-2
CASSLDLSQGAKEQYF
TGTGCCAGCAGCTTAGATCTGTCGCAGGGGGCGAAAGAGCAGTACTTC
>TRBD1|TRBJ2-1|TRBV19
CASSVTGGSSYNEQFF
TGTGCCAGTAGTGTGACAGGGGGAAGCTCCTACAATGAGCAGTTCTTC
>TRBD2|TRBJ2-7|TRBV10-2
CASSDSGGYEQYF
TGCGCCAGCAGCGACAGCGGGGGCTACGAGCAGTACTTC
>NA|TRBJ2-5|TRBV25-1
CASSDLVVASETQYF
TGTGCCAGCAGTGATTTGGTAGTAGCGTCGGAGACCCAGTACTTC
>TRBD2|TRBJ2-3|TRBV2
CASNPPSGRYRTDTQYF
TGTGCCAGCAACCCACCTAGCGGTAGATATCGCACAGATACGCAGTATTTT
>NA|TRBJ1-1|TRBV5-1
CASSLQGRTEAFF
TGCGCCAGCAGCTTACAGGGTAGGACTGAAGCTTTCTTT
>NA|TRBJ1-1|TRBV6-6
CASSTRENTEAFF
TGTGCCAGCAGTACCAGGGAGAACACTGAAGCTTTCTTT
>TRBD1|TRBJ2-7|TRBV5-1
CASSSDRDEQYF
TGCGCCAGCAGCTCCGACAGGGACGAGCAGTACTTC
>TRBD2|TRBJ2-7|TRBV7-2
CASSSRASGSEQYF
TGTGCCAGCAGCTCCCGCGCTAGCGGGAGCGAGCAGTACTTC
>NA|TRBJ2-5|TRBV9
CASSVGRRYQETQYF
TGTGCCAGCAGCGTAGGTCGTAGATACCAAGAGACCCAGTACTTC
>TRBD1|TRBJ2-7|TRBV9
CASSAGQGRYEQYF
TGTGCCAGCAGCGCCGGACAGGGAAGGTACGAGCAGTACTTC
>TRBD1|TRBJ1-5|TRBV29-1
CSVATGVDQPQHF
TGCAGCGTTGCAACAGGGGTCGATCAGCCCCAGCATTTT
>TRBD1|TRBJ1-1|TRBV7-6
CASSTSGTGVIEAFF
TGTGCCAGCAGCACCTCCGGGACAGGGGTGATTGAAGCTTTCTTT
>NA|TRBJ2-7|TRBV19
CASSKIDYPNYEQYF
TGTGCCAGTAGTAAAATTGACTACCCGAACTACGAGCAGTACTTC
>NA|TRBJ1-2|TRBV15
CATSRLQGSEGYTF
TGTGCCACCAGCAGGCTACAGGGATCTGAAGGCTACACCTTC